This TCR beta chain derives from a study of cytomegalovirus exposure and HLA in healthy donors. General study results and limits: A later analysis showed TCR association rates differing by HLA locus, peaking at DRB1 and lowest at HLA-C. The records held CMV serostatus as the only immune exposure information. Reportedly, cytomegalovirus status was diagnosed with high sensitivity and specificity.

In the case of this clone: Its antigen is currently unknown.

The CDR3 runs to 13 residues. Germline lookup yields CDR1 MNHNY and CDR2 SVGAGI (reference sequence). V lost 2 bases and J 4 bases, leaving 8 bases between the germline ends. This PCR relied on a set of 60 Vbeta primers and 13 Jbeta primers. TCRdb keeps only in-frame clones here, not all; method: immunoSEQ multiplex PCR. Found here are roughly 120,000 clones, around 72% of them singletons; the top ten hold 6.5% to 9%. Source material: PBMCs. The rearrangement joins TRBV6-6 to TRBJ2-5, with a tentative D call TRBD1 (5 bases). This receptor was obtained from a woman in her 40s in good health and CMV-seropositive. The CDR3 bases are TGTGCCAGCAGTTACCACGACAGAGAGACCCAGTACTTC. It yields the protein CASSYHDRETQYF.